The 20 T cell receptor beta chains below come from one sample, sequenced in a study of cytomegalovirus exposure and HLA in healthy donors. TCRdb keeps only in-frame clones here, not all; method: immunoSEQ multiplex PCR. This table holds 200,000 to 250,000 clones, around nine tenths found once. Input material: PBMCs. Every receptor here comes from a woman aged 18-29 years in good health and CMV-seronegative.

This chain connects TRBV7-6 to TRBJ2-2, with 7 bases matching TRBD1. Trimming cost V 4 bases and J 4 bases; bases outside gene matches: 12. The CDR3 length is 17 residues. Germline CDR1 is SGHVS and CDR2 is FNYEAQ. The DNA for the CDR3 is TGTGCCAGCAGCTCGCGGCCAGGGGGTCTTAGCACCGGGGAGCTGTTTTTT. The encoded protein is CASSSRPGGLSTGELFF.

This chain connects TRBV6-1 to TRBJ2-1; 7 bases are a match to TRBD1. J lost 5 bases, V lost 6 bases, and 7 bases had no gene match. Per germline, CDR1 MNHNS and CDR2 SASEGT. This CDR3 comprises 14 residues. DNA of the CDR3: TGTGCCAGCAGGAGGACAGGACCTAACAATGAGCAGTTCTTC. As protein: CASRRTGPNNEQFF.

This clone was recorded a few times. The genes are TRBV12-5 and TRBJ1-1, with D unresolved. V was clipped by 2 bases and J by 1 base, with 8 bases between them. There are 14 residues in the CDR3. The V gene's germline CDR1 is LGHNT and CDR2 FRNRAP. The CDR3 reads CASGLNTENTEAFF. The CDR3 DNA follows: TGTGCTAGTGGTTTGAACACAGAGAACACTGAAGCTTTCTTT.

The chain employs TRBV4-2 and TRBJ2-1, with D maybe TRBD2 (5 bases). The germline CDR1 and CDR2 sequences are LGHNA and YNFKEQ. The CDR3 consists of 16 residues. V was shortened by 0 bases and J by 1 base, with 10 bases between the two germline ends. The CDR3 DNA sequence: TGTGCCAGCAGCCAAGAGGGCTGGACTTCCTACAATGAGCAGTTCTTC. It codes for CASSQEGWTSYNEQFF.

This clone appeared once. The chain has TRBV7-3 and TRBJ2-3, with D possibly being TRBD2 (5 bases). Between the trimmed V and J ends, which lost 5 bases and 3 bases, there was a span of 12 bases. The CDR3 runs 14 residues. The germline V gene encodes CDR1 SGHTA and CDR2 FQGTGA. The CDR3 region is CASSPTRWTDTQYF. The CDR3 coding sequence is TGTGCCAGCAGCCCAACTAGGTGGACAGATACGCAGTATTTT.

CDR3 protein: CASSQDWERLAGGGEQFF. DNA of the CDR3: TGCGCCAGCAGCCAAGATTGGGAGCGACTAGCGGGAGGCGGTGAGCAGTTCTTC. This chain uses TRBV4-1 with TRBJ2-1; 13 positions agree with TRBD2. The length of the CDR3 is 18 residues. The junction had 11 bases not matched to a gene; V was cut back by 0 bases and J by 9 bases. Germline V gene data show CDR1 as MGHRA and CDR2 as YSYEKL.

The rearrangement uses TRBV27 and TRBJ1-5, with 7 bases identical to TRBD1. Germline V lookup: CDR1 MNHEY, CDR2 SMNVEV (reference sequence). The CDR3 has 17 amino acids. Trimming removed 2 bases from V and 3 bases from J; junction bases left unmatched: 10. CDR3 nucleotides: TGTGCCAGCAGTTTACGGCGCGACAGGGTGATCAATCAGCCCCAGCATTTT. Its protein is CASSLRRDRVINQPQHF.

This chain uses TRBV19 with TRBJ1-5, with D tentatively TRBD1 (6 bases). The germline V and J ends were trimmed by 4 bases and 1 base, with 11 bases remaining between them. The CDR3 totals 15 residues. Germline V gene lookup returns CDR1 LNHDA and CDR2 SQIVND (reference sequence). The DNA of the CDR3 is TGTGCCAGTAGTACCGGGACACGAAGCAATCAGCCCCAGCATTTT. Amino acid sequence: CASSTGTRSNQPQHF.

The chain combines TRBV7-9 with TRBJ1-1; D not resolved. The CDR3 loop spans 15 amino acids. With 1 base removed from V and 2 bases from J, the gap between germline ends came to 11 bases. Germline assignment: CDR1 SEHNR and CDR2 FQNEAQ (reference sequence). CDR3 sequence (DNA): TGTGCCAGCAGCTTAGAAGCAGGAGGCAACACTGAAGCTTTCTTT. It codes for CASSLEAGGNTEAFF.

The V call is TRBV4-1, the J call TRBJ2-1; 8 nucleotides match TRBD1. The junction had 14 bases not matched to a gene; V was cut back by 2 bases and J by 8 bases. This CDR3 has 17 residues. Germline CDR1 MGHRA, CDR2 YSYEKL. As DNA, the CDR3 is TGCGCCAGCAGCCAAAAACAAACAGGGGGAGTTGGGGATGAGCAGTTCTTC. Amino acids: CASSQKQTGGVGDEQFF.

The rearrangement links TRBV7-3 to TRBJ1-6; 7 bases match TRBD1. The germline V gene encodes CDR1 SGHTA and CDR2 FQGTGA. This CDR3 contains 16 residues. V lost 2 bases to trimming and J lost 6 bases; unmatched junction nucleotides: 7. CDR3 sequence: CASSLYGGQFNSPLHF. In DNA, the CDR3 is TGTGCCAGCAGCTTATATGGGGGACAGTTTAATTCACCCCTCCACTTT.

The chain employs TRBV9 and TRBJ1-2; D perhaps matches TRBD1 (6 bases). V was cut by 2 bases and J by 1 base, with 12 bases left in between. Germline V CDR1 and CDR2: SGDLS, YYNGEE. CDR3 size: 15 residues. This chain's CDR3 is CASSVGAAINYGYTF. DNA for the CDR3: TGTGCCAGCAGCGTGGGGGCGGCGATTAACTATGGCTACACCTTC.

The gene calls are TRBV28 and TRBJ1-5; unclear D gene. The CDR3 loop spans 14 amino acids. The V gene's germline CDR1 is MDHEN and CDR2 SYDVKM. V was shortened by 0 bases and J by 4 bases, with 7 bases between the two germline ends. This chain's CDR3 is CASSLWPDNQPQHF. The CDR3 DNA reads TGTGCCAGCAGTTTATGGCCAGATAATCAGCCCCAGCATTTT.

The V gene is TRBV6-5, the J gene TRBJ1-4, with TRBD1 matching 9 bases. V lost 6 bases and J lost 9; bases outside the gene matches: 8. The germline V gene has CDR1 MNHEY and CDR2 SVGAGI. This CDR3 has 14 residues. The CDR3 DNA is TGTGCCAGCAGACAGGGACAGGGAAGGCAAAAACTGTTTTTT. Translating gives CASRQGQGRQKLFF.

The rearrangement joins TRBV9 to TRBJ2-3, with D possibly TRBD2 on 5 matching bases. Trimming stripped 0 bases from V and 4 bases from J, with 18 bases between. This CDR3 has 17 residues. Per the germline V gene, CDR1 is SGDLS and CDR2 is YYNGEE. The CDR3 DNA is TGTGCCAGCAGCGTAGAGGCTAGCTTGGGTATCGCAGATACGCAGTATTTT. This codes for CASSVEASLGIADTQYF.

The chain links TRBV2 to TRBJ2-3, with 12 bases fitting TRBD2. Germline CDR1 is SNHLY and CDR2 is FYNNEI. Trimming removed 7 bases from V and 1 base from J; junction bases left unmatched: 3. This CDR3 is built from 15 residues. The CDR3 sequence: CASKTSGRGTDTQYF. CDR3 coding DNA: TGTGCCAGCAAGACTAGCGGGAGAGGCACAGATACGCAGTATTTT.

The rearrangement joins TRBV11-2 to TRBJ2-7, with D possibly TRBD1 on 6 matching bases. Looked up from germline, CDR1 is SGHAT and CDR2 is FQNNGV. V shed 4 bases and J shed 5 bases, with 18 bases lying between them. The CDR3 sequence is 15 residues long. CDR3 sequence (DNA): TGTGCCAGCAGCTCCTACCCGGTGGCAGGGGACGAGCAGTACTTC. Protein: CASSSYPVAGDEQYF. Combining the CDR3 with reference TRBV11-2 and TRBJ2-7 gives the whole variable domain EAGVAQSPRYKIIEKRQSVAFWCNPISGHATLYWYQQILGQGPKLLIQFQNNGVVDDSQLPKDRFSAERLKGVDSTLKIQPAKLEDSAVYLCASSSYPVAGDEQYFGPGTRLTVT.

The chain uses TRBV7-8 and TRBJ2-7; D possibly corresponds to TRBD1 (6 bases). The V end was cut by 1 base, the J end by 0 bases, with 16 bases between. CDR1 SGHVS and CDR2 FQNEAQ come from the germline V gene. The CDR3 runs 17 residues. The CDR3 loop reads CASSLGWDTRGSYEQYF. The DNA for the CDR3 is TGTGCCAGCAGCTTAGGTTGGGACACGAGAGGCTCCTACGAGCAGTACTTC. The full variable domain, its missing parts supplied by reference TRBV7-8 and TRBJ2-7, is GAGVSQSPRYKVAKRGQDVALRCDPISGHVSLFWYQQALGQGPEFLTYFQNEAQLDKSGLPSDRFFAERPEGSVSTLKIQRTQQEDSAVYLCASSLGWDTRGSYEQYFGPGTRLTVT.

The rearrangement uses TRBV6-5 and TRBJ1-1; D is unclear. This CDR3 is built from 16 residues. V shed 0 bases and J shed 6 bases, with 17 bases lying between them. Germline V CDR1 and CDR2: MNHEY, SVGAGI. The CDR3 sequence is CASSYSILLRFPEAFF. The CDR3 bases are TGTGCCAGCAGTTACTCGATTCTCTTGAGGTTCCCTGAAGCTTTCTTT.

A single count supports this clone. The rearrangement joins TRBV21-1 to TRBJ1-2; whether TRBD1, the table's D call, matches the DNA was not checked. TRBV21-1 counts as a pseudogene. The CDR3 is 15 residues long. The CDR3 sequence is CASSKDGQGGYGYTF. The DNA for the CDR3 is TGTGCCAGCAGCAAAGACGGACAGGGCGGGTATGGCTACACCTTC.